This T cell receptor beta chain was recovered during a study of cytomegalovirus exposure and HLA in healthy donors. With 5 bases removed from V and 4 bases from J, the gap between germline ends came to 14 bases. Germline CDR1 reads MDHEN; CDR2 reads SYDVKM. The CDR3 has 14 residues. Whole-study results and caveats: Productive rates of about 87% or about 30% were seen for most TCR beta V segments in an earlier analysis.

About this clone: Its matching antigen is unknown.

The PCR was carried out with 60 Vbeta primers and 13 Jbeta primers. Repertoires were generated with immunoSEQ multiplex PCR, while TCRdb's copy carries only in-frame clones and drops some. The sample has about 170,000 clones; under 85% are singletons. V and J are TRBV28 and TRBJ2-5, with D perhaps TRBD1 (6 bases). The sequencing sample was made of PBMCs. The receptor was isolated from a female donor in good health and CMV-seronegative. The chain's CDR3 is CASSLQGIGETQYF. CDR3 nucleotide sequence: TGTGCCAGCAGTCTTCAGGGGATCGGAGAGACCCAGTACTTC.